The TCR beta chain under discussion was sequenced for a study of blood T cell repertoires in COVID-19. Turning to the study itself: The United States, Italy and Spain were the sources of the acute and convalescent COVID-19 samples.

Authors' processing steps: Quantification of nucleated cells was approximated via reference gene primer amplification. Produced via immunoSEQ multiplex PCR; TCRdb's table is partial and in-frame only. V and J calls plus clone size are reproduced from that table; the DNA served to infer D and trimming. The sample shows around 230,000 clones, around 85% of them seen only once. Seattle patients were enrolled during active infection and followed longitudinally. Germline trimming cut 4 bases from V and 7 bases from J; bases unmatched to any gene: 11. CDR1 is SGDLS, CDR2 YYNGEE, per germline. This CDR3 has 15 amino acids.

The sequence was obtained from a man aged 50 to 60 with COVID-19, enrolled during active disease. Sequenced: peripheral blood. The chain uses TRBV9 and TRBJ2-1; 7 bases agree with TRBD1. The chain's CDR3 is CASSSLRGPRNEQFF. Here the CDR3 DNA reads TGTGCCAGCAGCTCCCTGAGGGGGCCAAGGAATGAGCAGTTCTTC.